This T cell receptor (beta chain) derives from a study of blood T cells in healthy people across ages. This clonotype came up a few times. Total RNA amounts of at least 5.5 micrograms were extracted per sample. This CDR3 has 12 residues. Germline V lookup: CDR1 ENHRY, CDR2 SYGVKD. It was with a sample-barcoded 5' primer and a J-beta primer mix that a second PCR of roughly 7 to 12 cycles was run. TCRdb reanalysed the 5' RACE reads using MiXCR and keeps one entry per CDR3 protein. The table has 1.5 million to 2 million distinct CDR3 sequences, 30% to 40% seen once. The TCR sequence derives from a human donor in good health. The chain has TRBV10-3 and TRBJ2-7; 8 nucleotides match TRBD1. The J call is doubtful: the DNA matches TRBJ2-5 better. The sample consisted of blood. The chain's CDR3 is CAISEGQGTQYF. In DNA, the CDR3 is TGTGCCATCAGTGAGGGACAGGGGACCCAGTACTTC.